A selection of T cell receptor beta chains follows, all from one sample in a study of shared clonotypes between healthy human individuals. Sequencing was performed with immunoSEQ multiplex PCR; in TCRdb, only in-frame clones are kept and a portion is missing. The sample lists a few million clones; around nine tenths were seen once. Input material: naive CD4+ T cells sorted from blood. The receptors were sampled from a man aged 18-30 years in good health. CDR3s include the opening cysteine and the closing phenylalanine or tryptophan. The size field is filled for only some rows; it gives once, few, many or a size class.

TRBJ1-5 . TRBV6-6 CASSYSTGSNQPQHF
TRBJ2-6 . TRBV29-1 CSVEDRGRQVSGANVLTF
TRBJ1-2 . TRBV29-1 CSVDKTGVGSYGYTF
TRBJ1-5 . TRBV7-4 CASSRMGLGSSNQPQHF
TRBJ2-7 . TRBV5-1 CASSLRFGGSEQYF
TRBJ2-7 . TRBV5-1 CASSRGTAAYEQYF
TRBJ2-6 . TRBV18 CASSRREGWPGANVLTF
TRBJ2-3 . TRBV10-3 CAISASAASTDTQYF
TRBJ2-5 . TRBV5-4 CASSVKGGAKETQYF
TRBJ1-6 . TRBV6-5 CASSRTGVDSPLHF
TRBJ2-2 . TRBV5-6 CASSLEGGSGELFF
TRBJ2-1 . TRBV19 CASRPGTGVYNEQFF
TRBJ2-3 . TRBV5-1 CASSLVRTGRADTQYF
TRBJ2-5 . TRBV7-3 CASSFFAGVQETQYF
TRBJ2-1 . TRBV10-1 CASSGAPTKSDSEEQFF
TRBJ2-7 . TRBV28 CASSGPGQGVYEQYF
TRBJ2-5 . TRBV7-6 CASSLNFPRGETQYF
TRBJ1-2 . TRBV5-1 CASSLGGYGYTF
TRBJ1-1 . TRBV6-6 CASSYPTLQGETEAFF
TRBJ2-3 . TRBV5-1 CASSLGSADTQYF
TRBJ1-6 . TRBV9 CASSPHVRGEGSPLHF
. . TRBV11-2 CASRRAGGTHYEQYF
TRBJ2-1 . TRBV5-1 CASSPPYTPTSAGNEQFF
TRBJ2-5 . TRBV7-9 CASSLAGGGETQYF
TRBJ2-3 . TRBV6-5 CATSTGLSDTQYF
TRBJ1-1 . TRBV19 CASSSEDRAEAFF
TRBJ1-1 . TRBV18 CASSLSTGLMNTEAFF
TRBJ1-6 . TRBV7-2 CASMGQGGSPLHF
TRBJ2-5 . TRBV6-1 CASSPRMEQYF
TRBJ1-3 . TRBV30 CAWEGTSSGNTIYF
TRBJ2-7 . TRBV11-2 CASSLRDYGSAYEQYF
TRBJ1-4 . TRBV30 CAWSGQGEGYEKLFF
TRBJ2-3 . TRBV27 CASSFGRFEGTDTQYF
TRBJ1-1 . TRBV5-1 CASSLGAGIMNTEAFF
TRBJ2-3 . TRBV10-1 CASSDIEWGADTQYF
TRBJ2-7 . TRBV30 CAWSSVEQYF
TRBJ2-3 . TRBV7-2 CASSLAGTPSFDTDTQYF
TRBJ2-6 . TRBV18 CASSPRQGAYGANVLTF
TRBJ1-3 . TRBV12-5 CASGLNRGNTIYF
TRBJ1-4 . TRBV18 CASSPPNAEKLFF
TRBJ1-4 . TRBV5-6 CASSLRIATNEKLFF
TRBJ2-1 . TRBV5-1 CASSPMGSYNEQFF
TRBJ2-7 . TRBV6-5 CAGSYGLALDEQYF
TRBJ2-5 . TRBV7-9 CASSRVTNGWETQYF
TRBJ1-5 . TRBV2 CASSEFRNQPQHF
TRBJ1-6 . TRBV10-3 CAISVGLSYNSPLHF
TRBJ2-6 . TRBV19 CASSTRMSAGVGSGANVLTF
TRBJ2-7 few TRBV9 CASSVDQGTYEQYF
TRBJ1-2 . TRBV2 CASSAFSAAIWGYTF
TRBJ2-3 . TRBV5-4 CASSLDPGLPSTDTQYF